The present entry profiles one T cell receptor beta chain with its context. Its antigen target is currently unknown. Per-base qualities were not stored, and no clone one base away is much larger. V is trimmed back by 8 bases and J by 5 bases, and the junction contains 10 bases that no gene match accounts for. The CDR3 goes from the cysteine to the phenylalanine over 16 residues. Kept here is only the CDR3 DNA, which spans 48 bases and is read in frame from base 1. CDR1 and CDR2, looked up from the germline V gene, are KGHSH and LQKENI. The data were obtained in a study of cytomegalovirus exposure and HLA in healthy donors (dated by TCRdb to the late 2010s). With respect to the entire study: In an earlier analysis of approximately 500 of the donors, 276 Gb of sequence data and 120 million or so unique TCR beta sequences from about 180 million T cells were reported. An early release covering roughly 640 HLA-typed donors comprised about 300 gigabases of sequencing data and 65 million to 100 million unique TCR sequences. Of the roughly 430 genotyped donors, approximately 82% fell in the genetic ancestry cluster associated with self-reported Caucasian donors. The study aimed to test whether signatures of past pathogen exposure could be identified by cataloging public T cell receptors. Using immunosequencing, the study profiled T cell repertoires from fewer than 850 subjects and related those repertoires to cytomegalovirus serostatus. Along with the roughly 670-subject first cohort, a separate validation cohort of approximately 110 different subjects was used. The study combined high-throughput TCR immunosequencing, statistical association of individual TCRs with disease status, and machine learning to predict cytomegalovirus infection status. A later analysis re-analyzed previously published TCR beta repertoires from roughly 690 donors and added high-resolution HLA genotyping to study TCR occurrence patterns. Rather than using new phenotypic data, the later analysis identified candidate immune exposures from TCR beta sequences and from how often those sequences occurred across donors. An earlier analysis of 587 of the donors used high-throughput TCR beta sequencing to judge whether each TCR beta V gene segment behaved as functional or pseudogenic. Alongside the repertoire data, information on donor age, sex, ethnicity and CMV serostatus was compiled. Genome-wide SNP genotypes for about 65% of the 666 donors were used in a later genetic analysis, which treated that subset as a discovery cohort. All discovery cohort repertoires had been generated on a single sequencing platform. Both class I and class II loci were covered by HLA typing, at four-digit resolution. Typing coverage differed by locus: A, B, C, DRB1 and DQB1 were typed in about 629-640 donors, DQA1 in about 510, DPA1 in 600 to 610, and DPB1 in about 450. Several DR-DQ haplotypes were handled as single units for association and clustering, since linkage in the cohort was strong. Among some 400 genotyped donors of the cohort, an average of approximately 200,000 unique TCR beta nucleotide sequences was sequenced per donor, of which roughly 17% were non-productive. Study-level results and caveats: Over 15 rarely observed V segments, including chromosome 9 orphons, were excluded from the earlier analysis of about 500 of the donors because counts were too low. Some IMGT-functional V segments, including TRBV6-2 and TRBV6-3, could not be told apart with the 87-base-pair reads, so those segments were excluded. In both the original and validation cohorts, the classifier was reported to diagnose cytomegalovirus status with high specificity and sensitivity. At a false discovery rate of 0.05, a later analysis linked some 18,000 TCR beta sequences to specific HLA alleles. A further reported finding was that TCR beta sequences accurately predicted the HLA-A and HLA-B alleles for most subjects in the first cohort. A total of roughly 160 TCR beta chains were listed by the study as associated with cytomegalovirus. In this cohort, only TCR beta chains were sequenced, and detectable features were limited by the absence of alpha or paired-chain data. According to the authors, the approach could potentially be generalized to other disease states and immunological phenotypes. In an earlier analysis of roughly 500 of the donors, most TCR beta V segments appeared in productive rearrangements about 87% or about 30% of the time, broadly matching IMGT annotations. For the cohort, immune exposure information was limited to CMV serostatus. In a later genetic analysis, a missense DCLRE1C variant was associated with V-gene and J-gene trimming of TCR beta chains, and the association was replicated in an independent cohort. A few of the identified cytomegalovirus-associated TCR beta chains were confirmed in vitro to be specific for cytomegalovirus antigens. According to a later genetic analysis, donors in an Asian-associated ancestry cluster had fewer N-insertions in productive TCRs than the roughly 700-donor mean. Linkage disequilibrium might explain the correlated functional status among segregating V segments, but an unknown experimental factor could not be excluded. While some public TCRs were present in many individuals, most TCR sequences turned up only very rarely across donors. Presence/absence analyses assumed roughly uniform sequencing depth across donors, an assumption that may not hold. Most CMV-associated TCR beta chains appeared to be HLA-restricted in a later analysis, and the HLA associations seemed to be driven largely by CMV exposure. HLA typing was unavailable for some donors at each locus, so association tests used only the typed subset. In a later analysis, HLA-associated TCR beta chains showed more clonal expansion and lower generation probabilities than non-associated chains that were equally common. In a later analysis, several top co-occurrence clusters were reported to appear linked to parvovirus B19, influenza, CMV and Epstein-Barr virus. According to a later analysis, TCR association rates differed among HLA loci, with DRB1 alleles showing the most associated TCRs and HLA-C alleles showing the fewest. When HLA alleles, especially DR and DQ, strongly co-occurred, TCR associations were difficult to assign to individual alleles. A cluster of highly shared sequence variants was judged likely to represent a technical artifact of the sequencing pipeline.

In total, approximately 700 healthy bone marrow donors made up the cohort. Cohort members were all nominally healthy when sampled, although unrecorded immune exposures were likely present. The donor tested CMV seropositive, placing the donor among the 289 seropositive members of the cohort. A peripheral blood sample was provided by each donor, and peripheral blood mononuclear cells were used for TCR beta sequencing. Genomic DNA was extracted from the blood cell samples with the Qiagen DNeasy Blood Extraction Kit. Library preparation employed the immunoSEQ multiplex PCR assay. For the multiplex PCR, a mixture combining 60 forward primers for TCR Vbeta segments and 13 reverse primers for TCR Jbeta segments was used. The CDR3 region of rearranged TCR beta genes was amplified from genomic DNA with a multiplex PCR assay. The Illumina HiSeq System was used to sequence the amplified TCR beta libraries as 87-base-pair reads. For the original study's pipeline: A later analysis counted around 72 million unique TCR beta chains across the 550 to 800 repertoires, and around 9.9 million of these chains were shared by at least two donors. A nearest-neighbor algorithm error-corrected the raw reads and collapsed the reads into unique sequences, merging closely related sequences to remove PCR and sequencing errors. V, D and J gene segments were assigned by aligning CDR3 sequences to IMGT reference sequences. For a sequence to be retained, a match of at least six nucleotides to both a V gene segment and a J gene segment was required. A rearrangement counted as productive if the CDR3 had no stop codons and remained in frame with V and J, and every other rearrangement counted as non-productive. CDR3 was defined by IMGT convention, running from the second conserved V-encoded cysteine to the conserved J-encoded phenylalanine. Sequences without an unambiguous match to a single V gene segment were excluded from the earlier analysis of a few hundred of the donors. In an earlier analysis of approximately 610 of the donors, V segments were called functional above 56.7% productive rearrangements and were called segregating when the between-donor standard deviation exceeded 5%. To diagnose cytomegalovirus status from the catalog of TCR beta chain sequences, a statistical classification framework was built. A later analysis assigned V and J genes by comparing TCR nucleotide sequences with IMGT/GENE-DB human TR gene sequences. A later analysis assigned CDR3 sequences and most-parsimonious VDJ recombination scenarios with the TCRdist pipeline. In a later analysis, every TCR beta chain was defined by the combination of its CDR3 amino acid sequence and its V-gene family, and reads without a unique V-gene family were dropped. As a way to deal with suspected cross-contamination and a sequencing artifact, a later analysis dropped hundreds of nucleotide sequences that were highly shared and had low generation probability. A later analysis calculated a clonal expansion index for each public chain from normalized within-repertoire ranks of inferred template counts. A later analysis computed generation probabilities with a VDJ recombination model fitted to out-of-frame rearrangements, and checked the results against IGoR. In a later analysis, TCR-TCR, TCR-HLA and TCR-CMV co-occurrence was scored with hypergeometric tests, and a repertoire-size bias correction was applied to TCR pairs. To estimate false discovery rates, a later analysis permuted the HLA or CMV assignments 20 times. In a later analysis, co-occurring TCRs were grouped using DBSCAN, with TCRdist sequence similarity added in when clustering inside HLA-allele-positive subsets. Repertoires with fewer than 30,000 or more than 120,000 public chains were left out of co-occurrence clustering, as were about 5 repertoires with anomalous nucleotide sharing. This is the immuneACCESS table as TCRdb keeps it, with only in-frame sequences that have V and J called. A part of the clones is gone; compared with another copy, unresolved V genes explain less than half, and the rest is unexplained. The V and J calls and clone size come from that table; D and trimming were worked out from the DNA. For this sample the table gives 150,000 to 200,000 clones, of which approximately 80% were detected only once. The ten biggest clones cover 4.9% of the sample.

This receptor was taken from a woman between 18 and 29 years old in good health and CMV-seropositive. The sequence joins TRBV18 to TRBJ2-2; 11 bases in the junction line up with TRBD1. Input material: PBMCs. The CDR3 corresponds to CASQEPGQGETGELFF. The DNA sequence follows: TGTGCCAGCCAGGAACCGGGACAGGGGGAAACCGGGGAGCTGTTTTTT.